The next 19 T cell receptor beta chains were all read from a single sample in a study of T cells in Graves' hyperthyroidism and ophthalmopathy (dated by TCRdb to between 2017 and 2020). Receptor amplification or capture employed multiplex PCR. Sequencing used an Illumina HiSeq 2000. TCR beta CDR3 regions were amplified from RNA transcripts. For the first round of RT-PCR on the TCR CDR3, the HTBI primer set was used together with the Qiagen OneStep RT-PCR kit. Starting from the raw public reads, TCRdb applied fastp trimming at Q25, assembled clones with MiXCR and retained in-frame beta chains. Entries are consolidated by CDR3 protein sequence, retaining the most common genes and DNA. Within this sample are around 340,000 distinct CDR3 sequences, with about a sixth of them counted one time only. Less than 20% of the sample is taken by the ten largest. The sample was blood. These receptors all stem from a woman in her forties with Graves' ophthalmopathy.

This clonotype is a singleton in its sample. The genes are TRBV28 and TRBJ1-2; 9 bases line up with TRBD1. V shed 6 bases and J 3 bases; nucleotides not matched to a gene: 8. Looked up from germline, CDR1 is MDHEN and CDR2 is SYDVKM. This CDR3 region has 15 residues. This chain's CDR3 is CASSSTGGVDYGYTF. For the CDR3, the DNA is TGTGCCAGCAGCTCAACAGGGGGCGTTGACTATGGCTACACCTTC.

Written as DNA, the CDR3 is TGTGCCAGCAGCCCAGGGCGGGGGTTAGCCAAAAACATTCAGTACTTC. Translation gives CASSPGRGLAKNIQYF. The rearrangement joins TRBV7-6 to TRBJ2-4; 7 bases agree with TRBD2. J lost 0 bases, V lost 5 bases, and 7 bases had no gene match. The CDR3 spans 16 residues. CDR1 SGHVS and CDR2 FNYEAQ come from the germline V gene.

This clonotype showed up just a few times. This sequence joins TRBV3-1 and TRBJ1-1; 9 bases map to TRBD1. There are 15 residues in the CDR3. After removal of 0 bases from V and 8 bases from J, the junction contained 7 bases not matched to a gene. Germline V gene lookup returns CDR1 LGHDT and CDR2 YNNKEL (reference sequence). The CDR3 region has the DNA TGTGCCAGCAGCCAAGAGGGGCACAGGGGGCGCGAAGCTTTCTTT. Its translation is CASSQEGHRGREAFF.

This clonotype was observed at least ten times. V gene TRBV12-3 or TRBV12-4 combines with J gene TRBJ1-5; D not resolved. V lost 4 bases to trimming and J lost 3 bases, with 10 bases between them. This CDR3 region has 14 residues. The CDR3 sequence is CASSYAGNNQPQHF. The CDR3 coding sequence is TGTGCCAGCAGTTACGCTGGAAACAATCAGCCCCAGCATTTT.

This chain links TRBV29-1 with TRBJ2-5, with TRBD2 matching 10 bases. The V and J ends lost 4 bases and 0 bases, in that order; junction bases with no gene match: 8. This CDR3 is built from 16 residues. Germline CDR1 SQVTM, CDR2 ANQGSEA. CDR3 in DNA: TGCAGCGTTGGCATCGGACTAGCGGCTTACCAAGAGACCCAGTACTTC. It is translated as CSVGIGLAAYQETQYF. The whole variable domain, filled in from reference TRBV29-1 and TRBJ2-5, reads SAVISQKPSRDICQRGTSLTIQCQVDSQVTMMFWYRQQPGQSLTLIATANQGSEATYESGFVIDKFPISRPNLTFSTLTVSNMSPEDSSIYLCSVGIGLAAYQETQYFGPGTRLLVL.

At least ten counts were recorded for this clonotype. This rearrangement joins TRBV7-2 to TRBJ2-7; possible D gene TRBD2, 7 bases. Germline assignment: CDR1 SGHTA and CDR2 FQGNSA. The CDR3 is 15 residues long. Trimming stripped 4 bases from V and 5 bases from J, with 18 bases between. CDR3 nucleotides: TGTGCCAGCAGCTGGGGGGCTAGCGGAACGAACGAGCAGTACTTC. It translates to CASSWGASGTNEQYF.

This clonotype was seen at least ten times. This chain uses TRBV28 with TRBJ2-2, with 7 bases matching TRBD1. CDR1 MDHEN and CDR2 SYDVKM come from the germline V gene. The length of the CDR3 is 15 residues. V shed 10 bases, J shed 1 base, and the junction held 9 bases outside the gene matches. The CDR3 protein is CATEGQVLNTGELFF. In DNA, the CDR3 is TGTGCCACCGAAGGACAGGTTTTGAACACCGGGGAGCTGTTTTTT.

This clonotype was seen repeatedly, ten times or more. This chain uses TRBV2 with TRBJ1-2, with 9 positions matching TRBD1. This CDR3 region has 18 residues. Per germline, CDR1 SNHLY and CDR2 FYNNEI. With 6 bases clipped from V and 3 bases from J, the junction kept 17 bases outside the gene matches. The CDR3: CASRYTGTGTPTHYGYTF. The CDR3 nucleotides read TGTGCCAGCAGATACACCGGGACAGGGACCCCGACCCACTATGGCTACACCTTC.

This clonotype was seen more than once but under ten times. This chain links TRBV6-5 with TRBJ2-7; D is perhaps TRBD1 (5 bases). The CDR3 loop spans 15 amino acids. Between the trimmed V and J ends, which lost 0 bases and 0 bases, there was a span of 9 bases. Germline V gives CDR1 MNHEY, CDR2 SVGAGI. CDR3 in amino acids: CASSYSSGNSYEQYF. The DNA of the CDR3 is TGTGCCAGCAGTTACTCGTCAGGGAACTCCTACGAGCAGTACTTC.

At least ten counts were recorded for this clonotype. The chain joins TRBV6-5 to TRBJ2-7, with TRBD1 matching 7 bases. The CDR3 length is 11 residues. The germline CDR1 and CDR2 sequences are MNHEY and SVGAGI. With V trimmed by 11 bases and J by 8 bases, 9 bases remained unmatched. Written as DNA, the CDR3 is TGTGCCTTATTACAGGGGACAAAGCAGTACTTC. Amino acids: CALLQGTKQYF.

This clonotype was detected many times. The chain employs TRBV12-3 or TRBV12-4 and TRBJ1-1; D not certain. The CDR3 runs 12 residues. The V end was cut by 6 bases, the J end by 5 bases, with 10 bases between. CDR3: CASRRSGTEAFF. CDR3 sequence (DNA): TGTGCCAGCAGGAGGTCTGGGACTGAAGCTTTCTTT.

V and J are TRBV6-2 or TRBV6-3 and TRBJ2-7, with 7 bases matching TRBD1. J was trimmed by 6 bases and V by 6 bases; bases with no gene match: 5. The germline V gene encodes CDR1 MNHEY and CDR2 SVGEGT. This CDR3 contains 12 residues. CDR3 in DNA: TGTGCCAGCAGCCCTGGGACAGCCGAGCAGTACTTC. Protein product: CASSPGTAEQYF.

This clonotype was observed at least ten times. Here the CDR3 DNA reads TGTGCCACCAGCAGAGGGACAGGGGGGAGCGGCAATCAGCCCCAGCATTTT. Its translation is CATSRGTGGSGNQPQHF. The chain carries TRBV15 and TRBJ1-5; 10 nucleotides match TRBD1. Germline V gene data show CDR1 as LNHNV and CDR2 as YYDKDF (reference sequence). This CDR3 has 17 residues. V lost 1 base, J lost 2 bases, and 5 bases stayed unmatched.

This clonotype was observed many times. The genes are TRBV30 and TRBJ1-5; no clear D gene. This CDR3 region has 14 residues. CDR1 is GTSNPN, CDR2 SVGIG, per germline (reference sequence). V was trimmed by 3 bases and J by 0 bases, leaving 9 bases between them. DNA of the CDR3: TGTGCCTGGAGCGGCAAATATAGCAATCAGCCCCAGCATTTT. This sequence encodes CAWSGKYSNQPQHF.

The chain joins TRBV18 to TRBJ2-5; unclear D gene. This CDR3 has 13 amino acids. V lost 2 bases, J lost 2 bases, and 6 bases lay in between. Germline V CDR1 and CDR2: KGHSH, LQKENI. DNA for the CDR3: TGTGCCAGCTCACCAACCTATCAAGAGACCCAGTACTTC. Translating gives CASSPTYQETQYF.

This clonotype was seen at least ten times. V and J are TRBV5-1 and TRBJ1-2, with TRBD1 as a possible D gene (5 bases). Per the germline V gene, CDR1 is SGHRS and CDR2 is YFSETQ. V lost 4 bases and J lost 2, with 15 bases in between. The CDR3 is made up of 15 amino acids. The CDR3 region has the DNA TGCGCCAGCAGCCCCACAACCGACAGAAACTATGGCTACACCTTC. Translated: CASSPTTDRNYGYTF. The whole variable domain, filled in from reference TRBV5-1 and TRBJ1-2, reads KAGVTQTPRYLIKTRGQQVTLSCSPISGHRSVSWYQQTPGQGLQFLFEYFSETQRNKGNFPGRFSGRQFSNSRSEMNVSTLELGDSALYLCASSPTTDRNYGYTFGSGTRLTVV.

The genes are TRBV4-2 and TRBJ1-2; 10 bases are a match to TRBD1. The CDR3 contains 17 residues. Trimming removed 2 bases from V and 5 bases from J; junction bases left unmatched: 11. Germline-derived CDR1 and CDR2 are LGHNA and YNFKEQ. CDR3 residues: CASSQSHLTGGRYGYTF. Here the CDR3 DNA reads TGTGCCAGCAGCCAAAGCCACCTGACAGGGGGCCGGTATGGCTACACCTTC.

This clonotype has a count of ten or more. The chain uses TRBV25-1 and TRBJ2-7, with D tentatively TRBD2 (5 bases). This CDR3 region has 14 residues. Germline loops: CDR1 MGHDK, CDR2 SYGVNS. Trimming took off 4 bases at V and 10 bases at J, with 20 bases between the two ends. The CDR3, as DNA: TGTGCCAGCAGTGCACCTGGGGAGCGTTTTGAACAGTACTTC. It encodes CASSAPGERFEQYF.

This chain links TRBV28 with TRBJ1-2; D is undetermined. The CDR3 totals 11 residues. CDR1 MDHEN and CDR2 SYDVKM come from the germline V gene. Trimming cost V 10 bases and J 14 bases, with 20 bases left between them. The CDR3 DNA reads TGTGCCACCAAGCAACTCTGGGCGTGGACCTTC. This encodes CATKQLWAWTF.